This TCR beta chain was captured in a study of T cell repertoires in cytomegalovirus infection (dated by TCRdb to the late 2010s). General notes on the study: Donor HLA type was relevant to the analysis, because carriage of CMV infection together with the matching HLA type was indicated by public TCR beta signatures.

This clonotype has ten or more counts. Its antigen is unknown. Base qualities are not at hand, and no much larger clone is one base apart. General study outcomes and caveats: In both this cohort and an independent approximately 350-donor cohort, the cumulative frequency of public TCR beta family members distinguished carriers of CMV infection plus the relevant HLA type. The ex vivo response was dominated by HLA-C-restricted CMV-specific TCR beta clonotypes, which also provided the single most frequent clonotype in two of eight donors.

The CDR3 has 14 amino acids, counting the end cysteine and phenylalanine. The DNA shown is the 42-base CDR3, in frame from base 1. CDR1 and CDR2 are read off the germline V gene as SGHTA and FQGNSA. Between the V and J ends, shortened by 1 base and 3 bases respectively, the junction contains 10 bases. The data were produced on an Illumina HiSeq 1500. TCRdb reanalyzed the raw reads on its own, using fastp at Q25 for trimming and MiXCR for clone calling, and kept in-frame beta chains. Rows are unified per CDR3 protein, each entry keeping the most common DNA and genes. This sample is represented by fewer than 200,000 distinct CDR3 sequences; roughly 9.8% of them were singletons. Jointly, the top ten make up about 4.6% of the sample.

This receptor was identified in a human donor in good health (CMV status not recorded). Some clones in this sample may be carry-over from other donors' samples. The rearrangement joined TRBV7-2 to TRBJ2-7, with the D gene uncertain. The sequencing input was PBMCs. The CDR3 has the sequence CASSLVGSGYEQYF. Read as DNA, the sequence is TGTGCCAGCAGCTTAGTCGGTTCCGGCTACGAGCAGTACTTC.